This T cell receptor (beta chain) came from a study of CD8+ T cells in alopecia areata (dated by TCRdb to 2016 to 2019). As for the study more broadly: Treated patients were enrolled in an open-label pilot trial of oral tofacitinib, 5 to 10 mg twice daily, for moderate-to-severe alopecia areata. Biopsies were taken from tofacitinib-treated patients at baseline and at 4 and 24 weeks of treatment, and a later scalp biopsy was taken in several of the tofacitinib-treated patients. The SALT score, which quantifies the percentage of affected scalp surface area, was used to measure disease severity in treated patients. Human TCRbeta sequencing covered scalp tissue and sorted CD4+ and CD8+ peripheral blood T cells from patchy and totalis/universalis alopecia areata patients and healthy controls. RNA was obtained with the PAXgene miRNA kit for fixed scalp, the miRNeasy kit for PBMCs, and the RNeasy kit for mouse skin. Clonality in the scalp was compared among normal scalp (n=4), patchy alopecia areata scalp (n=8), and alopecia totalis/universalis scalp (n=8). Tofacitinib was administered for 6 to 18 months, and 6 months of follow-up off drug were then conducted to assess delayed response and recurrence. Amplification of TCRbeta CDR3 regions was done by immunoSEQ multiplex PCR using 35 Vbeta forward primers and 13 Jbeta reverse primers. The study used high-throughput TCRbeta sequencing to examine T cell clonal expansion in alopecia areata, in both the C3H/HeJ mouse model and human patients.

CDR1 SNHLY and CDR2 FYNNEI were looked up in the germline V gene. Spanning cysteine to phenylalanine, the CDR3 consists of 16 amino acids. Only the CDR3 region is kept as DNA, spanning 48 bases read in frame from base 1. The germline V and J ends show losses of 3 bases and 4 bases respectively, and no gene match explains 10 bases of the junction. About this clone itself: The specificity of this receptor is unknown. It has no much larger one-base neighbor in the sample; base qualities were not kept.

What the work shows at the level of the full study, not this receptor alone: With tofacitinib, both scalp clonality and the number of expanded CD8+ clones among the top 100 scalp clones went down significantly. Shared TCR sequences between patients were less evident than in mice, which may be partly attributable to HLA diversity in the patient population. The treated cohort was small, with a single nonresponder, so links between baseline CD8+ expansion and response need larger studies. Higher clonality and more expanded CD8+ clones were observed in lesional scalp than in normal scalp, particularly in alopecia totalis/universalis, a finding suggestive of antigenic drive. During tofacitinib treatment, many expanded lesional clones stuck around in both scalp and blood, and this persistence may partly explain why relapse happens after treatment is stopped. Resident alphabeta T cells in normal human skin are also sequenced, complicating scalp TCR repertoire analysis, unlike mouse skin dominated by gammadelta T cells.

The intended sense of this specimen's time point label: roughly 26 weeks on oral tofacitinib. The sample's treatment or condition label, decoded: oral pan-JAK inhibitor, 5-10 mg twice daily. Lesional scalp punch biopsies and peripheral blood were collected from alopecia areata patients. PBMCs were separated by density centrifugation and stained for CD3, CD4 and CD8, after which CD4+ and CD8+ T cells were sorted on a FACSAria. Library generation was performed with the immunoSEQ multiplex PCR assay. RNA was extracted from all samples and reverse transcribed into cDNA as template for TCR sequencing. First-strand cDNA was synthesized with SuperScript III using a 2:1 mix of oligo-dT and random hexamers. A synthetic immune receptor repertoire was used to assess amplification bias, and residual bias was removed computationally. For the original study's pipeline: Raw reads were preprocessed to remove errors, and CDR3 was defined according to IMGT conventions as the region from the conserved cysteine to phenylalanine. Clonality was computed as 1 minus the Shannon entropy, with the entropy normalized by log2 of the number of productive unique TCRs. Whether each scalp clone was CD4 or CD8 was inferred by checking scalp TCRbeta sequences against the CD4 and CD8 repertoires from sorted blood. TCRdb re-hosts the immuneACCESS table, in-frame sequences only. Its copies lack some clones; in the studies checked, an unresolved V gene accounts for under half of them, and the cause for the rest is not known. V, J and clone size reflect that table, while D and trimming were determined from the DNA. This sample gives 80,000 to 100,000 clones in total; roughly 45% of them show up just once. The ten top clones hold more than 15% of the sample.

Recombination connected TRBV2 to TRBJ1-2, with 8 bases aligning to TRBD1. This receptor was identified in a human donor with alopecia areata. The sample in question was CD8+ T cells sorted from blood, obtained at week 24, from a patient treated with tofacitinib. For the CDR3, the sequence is CASSDAGTGHSYGYTF. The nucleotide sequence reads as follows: TGTGCCAGCAGTGACGCCGGGACAGGCCATTCCTATGGCTACACCTTC. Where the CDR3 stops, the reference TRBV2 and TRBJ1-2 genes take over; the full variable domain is EPEVTQTPSHQVTQMGQEVILRCVPISNHLYFYWYRQILGQKVEFLVSFYNNEISEKSEIFDDQFSVERPDGSNFTLKIRSTKLEDSAMYFCASSDAGTGHSYGYTFGSGTRLTVV.